This TCR beta chain came from a study of blood T cell repertoires in COVID-19. Study-wide context: Material from acute and convalescent COVID-19 was sourced from the United States, Italy and Spain. The cDNA or gDNA used as material had been derived from T cells, B-cell-depleted T cells, or PBMCs.

This clone was detected ten times or more. Germline V gene lookup returns CDR1 SNHLY and CDR2 FYNNEI. V gave up 7 bases and J gave up 6 bases, with 27 bases separating them. The CDR3 spans 17 residues. Authors' analysis steps: Amplifying reference gene primers gave estimates of nucleated cell counts. Produced via immunoSEQ multiplex PCR; TCRdb's table is partial and in-frame only. From that table come the V and J calls and clone size; the DNA was used to work out D and trimming. The sample lists 100,000 to 150,000 clones; about four fifths were seen once. The sequenced sample consisted of peripheral blood. The chain recombines TRBV2 with TRBJ1-2; no reliable D call. This TCR was sampled from a man between 60 and 75 years old with acute or convalescent COVID-19. CDR3 nucleotide sequence: TGTGCCAGCATACTAACTCGGGGAATTCCAAATGCGGATGGCTACACCTTC. Residues: CASILTRGIPNADGYTF.